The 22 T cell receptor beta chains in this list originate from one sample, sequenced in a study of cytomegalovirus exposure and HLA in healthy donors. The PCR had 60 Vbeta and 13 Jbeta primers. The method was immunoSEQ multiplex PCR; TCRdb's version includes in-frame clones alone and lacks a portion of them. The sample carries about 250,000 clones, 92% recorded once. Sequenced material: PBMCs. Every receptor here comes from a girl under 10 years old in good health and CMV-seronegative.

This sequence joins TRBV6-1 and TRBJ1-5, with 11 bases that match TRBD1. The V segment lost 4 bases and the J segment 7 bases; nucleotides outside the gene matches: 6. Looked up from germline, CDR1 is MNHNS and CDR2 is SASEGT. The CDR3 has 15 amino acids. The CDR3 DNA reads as TGTGCCAGCAGTGCGGACAGGGGGCTTTTGCAGCCCCAGCATTTT. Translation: CASSADRGLLQPQHF.

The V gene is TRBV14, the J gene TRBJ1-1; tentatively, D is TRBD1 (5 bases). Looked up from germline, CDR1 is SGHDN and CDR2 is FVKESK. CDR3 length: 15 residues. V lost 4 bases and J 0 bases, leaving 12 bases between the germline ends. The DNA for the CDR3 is TGTGCCAGCAGCCCAGCAGGGAGGGTGAACACTGAAGCTTTCTTT. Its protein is CASSPAGRVNTEAFF.

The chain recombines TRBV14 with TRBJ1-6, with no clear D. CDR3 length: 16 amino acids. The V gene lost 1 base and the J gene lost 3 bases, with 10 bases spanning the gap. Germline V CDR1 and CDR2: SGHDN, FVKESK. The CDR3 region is CASSQVEGFYNSPLHF. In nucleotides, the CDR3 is TGTGCCAGCAGCCAAGTGGAGGGTTTCTATAATTCACCCCTCCACTTT.

The CDR3 DNA reads as TGTGCCAGCATCCAACTTCCGACAGGGAACTATGGCTACACCTTC. As protein: CASIQLPTGNYGYTF. This chain connects TRBV7-8 to TRBJ1-2; 7 bases are shared with TRBD1. The CDR3 is made up of 15 amino acids. CDR1 and CDR2 from the germline V gene are SGHVS and FQNEAQ. V shed 7 bases, J shed 2 bases, and the junction held 10 bases outside the gene matches.

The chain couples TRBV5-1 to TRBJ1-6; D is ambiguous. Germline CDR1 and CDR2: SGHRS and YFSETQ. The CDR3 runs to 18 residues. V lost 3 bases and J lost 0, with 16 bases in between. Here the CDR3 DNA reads TGCGCCAGCAGCTCATATGGACTGCAGTTCTCCTATAATTCACCCCTCCACTTT. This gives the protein CASSSYGLQFSYNSPLHF.

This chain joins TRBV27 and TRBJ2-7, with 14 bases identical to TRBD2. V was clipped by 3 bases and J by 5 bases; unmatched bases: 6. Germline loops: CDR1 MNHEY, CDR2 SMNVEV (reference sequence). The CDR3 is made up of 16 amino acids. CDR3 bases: TGTGCCAGCAGTTTTAGGCGACTAGCGGGGGGGGACGAGCAGTACTTC. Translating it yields CASSFRRLAGGDEQYF.

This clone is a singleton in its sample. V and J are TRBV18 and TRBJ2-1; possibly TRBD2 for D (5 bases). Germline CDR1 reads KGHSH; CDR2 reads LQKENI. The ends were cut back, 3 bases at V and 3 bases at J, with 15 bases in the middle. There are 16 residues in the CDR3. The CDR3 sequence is CASSPEARKGYNEQFF. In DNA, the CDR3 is TGTGCCAGCTCACCGGAGGCTAGAAAAGGCTACAATGAGCAGTTCTTC.

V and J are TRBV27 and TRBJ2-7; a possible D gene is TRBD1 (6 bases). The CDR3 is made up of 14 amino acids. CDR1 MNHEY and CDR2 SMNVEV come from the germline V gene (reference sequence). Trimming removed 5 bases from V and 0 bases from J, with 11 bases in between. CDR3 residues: CASSQGYSSYEQYF. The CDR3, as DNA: TGTGCCAGCAGTCAGGGGTATAGCTCCTACGAGCAGTACTTC.

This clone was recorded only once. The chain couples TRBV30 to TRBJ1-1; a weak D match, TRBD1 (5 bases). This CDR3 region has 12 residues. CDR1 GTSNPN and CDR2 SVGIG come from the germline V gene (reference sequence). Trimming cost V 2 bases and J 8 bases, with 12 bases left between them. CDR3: CAWSPRGLEAFF. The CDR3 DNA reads TGTGCCTGGAGTCCCCGGGGACTAGAAGCTTTCTTT.

The CDR3 spells CASSFTGLAGGKQETQYF. The CDR3 nucleotides read TGCGCCAGCAGCTTCACGGGACTAGCGGGGGGCAAACAAGAGACCCAGTACTTC. The J gene is TRBJ2-5, the V gene TRBV5-1, with 15 bases that match TRBD2. CDR3 length: 18 residues. Trimming cost V 2 bases and J 2 bases; bases outside gene matches: 7. CDR1 and CDR2 (germline): SGHRS, YFSETQ.

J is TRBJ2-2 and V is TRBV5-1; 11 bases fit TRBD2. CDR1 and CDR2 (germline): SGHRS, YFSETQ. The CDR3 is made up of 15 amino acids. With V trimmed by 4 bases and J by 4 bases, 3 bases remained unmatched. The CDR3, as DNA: TGCGCCAGCAGCACTCTAGCGGGAGGCACCGGGGAGCTGTTTTTT. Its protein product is CASSTLAGGTGELFF.

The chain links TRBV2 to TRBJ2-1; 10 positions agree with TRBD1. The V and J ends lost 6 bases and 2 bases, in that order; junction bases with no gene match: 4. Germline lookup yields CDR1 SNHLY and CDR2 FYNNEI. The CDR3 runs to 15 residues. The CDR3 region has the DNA TGTGCCAGCAGCGTGGACAGGGGGACCTACAATGAGCAGTTCTTC. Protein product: CASSVDRGTYNEQFF.

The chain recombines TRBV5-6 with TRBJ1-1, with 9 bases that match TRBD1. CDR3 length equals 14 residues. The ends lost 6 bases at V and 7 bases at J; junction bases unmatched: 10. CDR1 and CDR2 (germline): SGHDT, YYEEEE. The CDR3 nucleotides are TGTGCCAGCAATTACGGACAGGGGAGTGGTGAAGCTTTCTTT. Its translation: CASNYGQGSGEAFF.

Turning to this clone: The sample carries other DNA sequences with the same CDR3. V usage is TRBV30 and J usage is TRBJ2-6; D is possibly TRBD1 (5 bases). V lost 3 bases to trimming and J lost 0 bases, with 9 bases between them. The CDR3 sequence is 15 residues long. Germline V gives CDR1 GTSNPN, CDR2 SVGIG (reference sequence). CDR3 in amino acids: CAWSVQDSGANVLTF. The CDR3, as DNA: TGTGCCTGGAGCGTACAGGACTCTGGGGCCAACGTCCTGACTTTC.

The CDR3, as DNA: TGTGCCACCAGGGGCTCTAGACAGGGGGCGACCGGGGAGCTGTTTTTT. Protein sequence: CATRGSRQGATGELFF. The V gene is TRBV15, the J gene TRBJ2-2, with TRBD1 matching 10 bases. This CDR3 has 16 amino acids. The germline V gene encodes CDR1 LNHNV and CDR2 YYDKDF (reference sequence). V shed 6 bases, J shed 5 bases, and the junction held 9 bases outside the gene matches.

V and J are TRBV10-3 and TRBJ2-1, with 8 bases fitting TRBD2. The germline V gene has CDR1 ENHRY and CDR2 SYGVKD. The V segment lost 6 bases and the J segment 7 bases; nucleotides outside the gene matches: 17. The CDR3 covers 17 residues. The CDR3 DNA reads TGTGCCATCAGCCGTCCCCTCGCGGGGGGAATGGGGAATGAGCAGTTCTTC. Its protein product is CAISRPLAGGMGNEQFF.

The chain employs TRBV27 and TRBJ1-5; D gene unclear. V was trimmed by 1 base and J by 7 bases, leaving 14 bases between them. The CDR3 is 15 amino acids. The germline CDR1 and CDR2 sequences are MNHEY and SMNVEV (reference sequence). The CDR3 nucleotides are TGTGCCAGCAGTTTATGGGGAGTCCCAAACCAGCCCCAGCATTTT. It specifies CASSLWGVPNQPQHF.

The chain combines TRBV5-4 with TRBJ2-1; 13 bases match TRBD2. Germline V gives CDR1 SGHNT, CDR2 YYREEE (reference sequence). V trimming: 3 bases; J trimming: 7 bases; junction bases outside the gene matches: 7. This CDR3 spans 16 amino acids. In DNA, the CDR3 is TGTGCCAGCAGCTCACTAGCGGGGGGGCTTACGAATGAGCAGTTCTTC. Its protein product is CASSSLAGGLTNEQFF.

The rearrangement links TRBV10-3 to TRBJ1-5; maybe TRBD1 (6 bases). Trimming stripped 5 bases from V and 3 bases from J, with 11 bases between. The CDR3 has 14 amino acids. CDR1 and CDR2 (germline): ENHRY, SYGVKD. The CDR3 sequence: CAISPTGPNQPQHF. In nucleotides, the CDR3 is TGTGCCATCAGTCCGACAGGTCCCAATCAGCCCCAGCATTTT.

The CDR3 here is CASSPTVGQGADTQYF. The CDR3 bases are TGCGCCAGCAGCCCGACAGTGGGACAGGGGGCCGATACGCAGTATTTT. The chain carries TRBV5-1 and TRBJ2-3, with 12 bases identical to TRBD1. Germline CDR1 SGHRS, CDR2 YFSETQ. This CDR3 region has 16 residues. With 4 bases clipped from V and 6 bases from J, the junction kept 9 bases outside the gene matches. Supplemented by reference TRBV5-1 and TRBJ2-3, the full variable domain reads KAGVTQTPRYLIKTRGQQVTLSCSPISGHRSVSWYQQTPGQGLQFLFEYFSETQRNKGNFPGRFSGRQFSNSRSEMNVSTLELGDSALYLCASSPTVGQGADTQYFGPGTRLTVL.

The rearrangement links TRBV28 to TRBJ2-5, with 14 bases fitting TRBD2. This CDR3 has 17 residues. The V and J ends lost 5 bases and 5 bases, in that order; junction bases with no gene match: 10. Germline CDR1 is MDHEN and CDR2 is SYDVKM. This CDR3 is CASSILPGLAGVETQYF. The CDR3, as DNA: TGTGCCAGCAGTATTCTGCCGGGACTAGCGGGGGTGGAGACCCAGTACTTC.

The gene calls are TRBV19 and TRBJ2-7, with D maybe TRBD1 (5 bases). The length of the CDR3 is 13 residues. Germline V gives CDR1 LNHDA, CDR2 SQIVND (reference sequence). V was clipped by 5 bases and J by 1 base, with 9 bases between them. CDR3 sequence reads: CASSAGISYEQYF. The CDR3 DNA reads TGTGCCAGTAGTGCAGGGATTTCCTACGAGCAGTACTTC. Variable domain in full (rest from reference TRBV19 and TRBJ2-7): DGGITQSPKYLFRKEGQNVTLSCEQNLNHDAMYWYRQDPGQGLRLIYYSQIVNDFQKGDIAEGYSVSREKKESFPLTVTSAQKNPTAFYLCASSAGISYEQYFGPGTRLTVT.